This entry features one T cell receptor (beta chain) sequence. Its antigen is as yet unknown. The data were taken from a study of cytomegalovirus exposure and HLA in healthy donors. Study findings and constraints: Later analysis identified about 15,000 TCR beta sequences associated with HLA alleles, using a false discovery rate threshold of 0.05.

60 Vbeta and 13 Jbeta primers were used in PCR. Here immunoSEQ multiplex PCR was the method, and the copy in TCRdb shows in-frame clones only, minus some. The sample includes 100,000 to 150,000 clones, about 81% of them seen just once. Deletions cut 0 bases from V and 0 bases from J, with 9 bases between. This CDR3 has 16 residues. Germline CDR1 is MRHNA and CDR2 is SNTAGT. This sequence was found in a woman aged 35 to 49 in good health and CMV-seropositive. The sample consisted of PBMCs. The V gene is TRBV6-4, the J gene TRBJ1-5, with D unresolved. The CDR3 sequence is CASSDSSPNSNQPQHF. The CDR3 DNA follows: TGTGCCAGCAGTGACTCGAGTCCTAATAGCAATCAGCCCCAGCATTTT.